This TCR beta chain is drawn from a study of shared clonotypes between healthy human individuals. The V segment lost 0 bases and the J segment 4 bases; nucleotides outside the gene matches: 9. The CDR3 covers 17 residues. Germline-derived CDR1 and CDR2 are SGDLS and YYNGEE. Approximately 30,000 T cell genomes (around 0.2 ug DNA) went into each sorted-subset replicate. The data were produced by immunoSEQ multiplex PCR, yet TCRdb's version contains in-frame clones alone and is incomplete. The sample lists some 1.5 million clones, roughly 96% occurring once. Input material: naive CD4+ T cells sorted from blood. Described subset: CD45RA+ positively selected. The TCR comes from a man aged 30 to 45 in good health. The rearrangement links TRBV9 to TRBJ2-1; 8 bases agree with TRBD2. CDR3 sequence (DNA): TGTGCCAGCAGCGTAGGTTTTCGGCTAGCGGGTTACAATGAGCAGTTCTTC. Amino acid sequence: CASSVGFRLAGYNEQFF.